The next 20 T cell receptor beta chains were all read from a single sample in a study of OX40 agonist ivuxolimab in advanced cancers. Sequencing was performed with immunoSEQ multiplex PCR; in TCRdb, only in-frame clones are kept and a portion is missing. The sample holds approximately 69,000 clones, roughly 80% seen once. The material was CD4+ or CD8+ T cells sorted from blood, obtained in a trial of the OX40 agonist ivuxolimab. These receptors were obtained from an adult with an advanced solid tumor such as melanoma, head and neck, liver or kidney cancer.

The CDR3 reads CASSLDGGRNEKLFF. The CDR3 DNA reads as TGTGCCAGCAGCTTGGATGGGGGCCGCAATGAAAAACTGTTTTTT. The gene calls are TRBV5-4 and TRBJ1-4; TRBD1 might be the D (6 bases). CDR3 size: 15 residues. The ends were cut back, 0 bases at V and 5 bases at J, with 11 bases in the middle. Germline V CDR1 and CDR2: SGHNT, YYREEE (reference sequence). Full variable domain (missing parts from reference TRBV5-4 and TRBJ1-4): ETGVTQSPTHLIKTRGQQVTLRCSSQSGHNTVSWYQQALGQGPQFIFQYYREEENGRGNFPPRFSGLQFPNYSSELNVNALELDDSALYLCASSLDGGRNEKLFFGSGTQLSVL.

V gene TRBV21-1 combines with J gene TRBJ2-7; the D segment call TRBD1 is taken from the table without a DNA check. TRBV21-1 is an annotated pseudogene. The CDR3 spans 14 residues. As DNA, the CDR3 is TGTGCCAGCAGCAAGGCGGACAGTAGCCACGAGCAGTACTTC. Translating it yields CASSKADSSHEQYF.

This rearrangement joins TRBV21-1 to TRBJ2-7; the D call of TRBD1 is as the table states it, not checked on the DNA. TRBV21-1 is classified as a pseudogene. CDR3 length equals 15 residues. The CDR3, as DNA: TGTGCCAGCAGCAATCATAGGAAGACAAAATACGAGCAGTACGTC. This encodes CASSNHRKTKYEQYV.

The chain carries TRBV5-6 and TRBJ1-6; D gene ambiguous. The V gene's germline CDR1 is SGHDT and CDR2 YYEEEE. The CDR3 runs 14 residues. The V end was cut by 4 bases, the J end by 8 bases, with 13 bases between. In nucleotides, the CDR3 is TGTGCCAGCAGCCCCGGGTTCCCGGATTCACCCCTCCACTTT. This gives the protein CASSPGFPDSPLHF.

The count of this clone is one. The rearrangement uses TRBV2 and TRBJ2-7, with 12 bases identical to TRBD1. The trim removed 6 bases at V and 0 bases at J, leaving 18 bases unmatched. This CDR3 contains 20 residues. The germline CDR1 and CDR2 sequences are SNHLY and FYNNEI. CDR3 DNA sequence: TGTGCCAGCAGAGAAAGACGCCGGGACAGGGGGCTAAAACACTCCTACGAGCAGTACGTC. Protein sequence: CASRERRRDRGLKHSYEQYV.

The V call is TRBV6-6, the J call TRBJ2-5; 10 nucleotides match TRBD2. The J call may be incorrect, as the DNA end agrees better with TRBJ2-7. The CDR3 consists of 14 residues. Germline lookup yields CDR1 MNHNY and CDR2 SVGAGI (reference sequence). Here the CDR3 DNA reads TGTGCCAGCAGTTCCGGGACTAGCGCTTACGAGCAGTACTTC. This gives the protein CASSSGTSAYEQYF.

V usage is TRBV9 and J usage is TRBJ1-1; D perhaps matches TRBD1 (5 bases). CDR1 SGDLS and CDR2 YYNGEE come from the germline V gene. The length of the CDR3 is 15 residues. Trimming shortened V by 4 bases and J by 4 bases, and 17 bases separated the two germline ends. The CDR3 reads CASSPGTRQPTEAFF. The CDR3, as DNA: TGTGCCAGCAGCCCGGGTACAAGACAGCCCACTGAAGCTTTCTTT. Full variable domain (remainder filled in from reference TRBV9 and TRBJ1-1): DSGVTQTPKHLITATGQRVTLRCSPRSGDLSVYWYQQSLDQGLQFLIQYYNGEERAKGNILERFSAQQFPDLHSELNLSSLELGDSALYFCASSPGTRQPTEAFFGQGTRLTVV.

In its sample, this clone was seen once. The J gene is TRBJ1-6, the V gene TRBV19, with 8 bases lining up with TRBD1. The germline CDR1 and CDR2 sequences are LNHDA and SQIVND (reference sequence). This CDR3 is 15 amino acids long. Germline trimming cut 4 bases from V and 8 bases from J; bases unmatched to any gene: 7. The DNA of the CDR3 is TGTGCCAGTAGTACAAACAGGGGGAAATATTCACCCCTCCACTTT. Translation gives CASSTNRGKYSPLHF.

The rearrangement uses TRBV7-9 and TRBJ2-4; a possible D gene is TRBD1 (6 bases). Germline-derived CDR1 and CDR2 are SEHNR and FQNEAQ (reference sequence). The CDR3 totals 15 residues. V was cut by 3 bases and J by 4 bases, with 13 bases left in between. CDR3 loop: CASSFSGGRKNIQYF. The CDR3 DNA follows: TGTGCCAGCAGCTTTAGTGGGGGCCGAAAAAACATTCAGTACTTC.

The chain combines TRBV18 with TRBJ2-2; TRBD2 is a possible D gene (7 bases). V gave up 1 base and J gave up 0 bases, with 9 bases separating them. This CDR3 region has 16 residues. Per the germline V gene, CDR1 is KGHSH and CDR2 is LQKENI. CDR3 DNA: TGTGCCAGCTCACCACGGGAGGGGGCGAACACCGGGGAGCTGTTTTTT. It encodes CASSPREGANTGELFF.

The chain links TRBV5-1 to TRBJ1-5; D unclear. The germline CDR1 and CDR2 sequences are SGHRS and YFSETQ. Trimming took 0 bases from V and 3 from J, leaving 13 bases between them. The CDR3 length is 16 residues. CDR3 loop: CASSLGATAINQPQHF. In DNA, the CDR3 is TGCGCCAGCAGCTTGGGGGCGACTGCAATCAATCAGCCCCAGCATTTT.

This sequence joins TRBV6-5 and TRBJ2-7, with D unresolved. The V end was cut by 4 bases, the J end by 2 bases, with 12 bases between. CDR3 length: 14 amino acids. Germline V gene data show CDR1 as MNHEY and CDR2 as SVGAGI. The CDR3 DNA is TGTGCCAGCAGTTCGGGCCAAACCACCTACGAGCAGTACGTC. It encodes CASSSGQTTYEQYV.

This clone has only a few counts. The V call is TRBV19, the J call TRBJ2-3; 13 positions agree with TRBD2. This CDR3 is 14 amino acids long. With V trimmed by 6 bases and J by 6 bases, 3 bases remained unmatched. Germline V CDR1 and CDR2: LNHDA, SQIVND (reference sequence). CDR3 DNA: TGTGCCAGTAGACTAGCGGGGGGGCCGGATACGCAGTATTTT. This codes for CASRLAGGPDTQYF.

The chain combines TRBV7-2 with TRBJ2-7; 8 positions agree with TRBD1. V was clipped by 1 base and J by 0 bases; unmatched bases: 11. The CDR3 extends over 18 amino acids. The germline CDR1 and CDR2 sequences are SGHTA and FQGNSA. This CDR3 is CASSLVRGRAGLSYEQYF. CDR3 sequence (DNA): TGTGCCAGCAGCTTAGTCAGGGGGCGGGCGGGCCTCTCCTACGAGCAGTACTTC.

As DNA, the CDR3 is TGTGCCAGCAGCGGGACTAGCGGGGAAAGGTACCAAGAGACCCAGTACTTC. Translated: CASSGTSGERYQETQYF. The chain combines TRBV5-4 with TRBJ2-5; TRBD2 matches 13 bases. Germline trimming cut 4 bases from V and 0 bases from J; bases unmatched to any gene: 6. The CDR3 runs 17 residues. Germline V gives CDR1 SGHNT, CDR2 YYREEE (reference sequence).

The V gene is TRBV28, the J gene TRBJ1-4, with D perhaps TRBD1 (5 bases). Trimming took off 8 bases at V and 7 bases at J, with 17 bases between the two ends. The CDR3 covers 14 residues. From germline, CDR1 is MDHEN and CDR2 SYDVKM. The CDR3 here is CASEYGGGREKLFF. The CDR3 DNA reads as TGTGCCAGCGAATACGGGGGGGGTCGTGAAAAACTGTTTTTT.

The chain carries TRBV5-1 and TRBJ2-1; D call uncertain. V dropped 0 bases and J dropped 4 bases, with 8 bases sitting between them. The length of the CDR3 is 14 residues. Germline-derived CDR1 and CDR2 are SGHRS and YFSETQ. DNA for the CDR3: TGCGCCAGCAGCTTGGATGGCAGATACAATGAGCAGTTCTTC. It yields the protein CASSLDGRYNEQFF.

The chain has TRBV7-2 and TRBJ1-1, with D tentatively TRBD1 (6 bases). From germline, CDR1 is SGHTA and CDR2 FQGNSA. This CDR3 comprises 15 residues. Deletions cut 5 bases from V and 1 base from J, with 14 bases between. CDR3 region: CASSPGGARNTEAFF. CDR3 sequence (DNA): TGTGCCAGCAGCCCCGGGGGGGCAAGGAACACTGAAGCTTTCTTT.

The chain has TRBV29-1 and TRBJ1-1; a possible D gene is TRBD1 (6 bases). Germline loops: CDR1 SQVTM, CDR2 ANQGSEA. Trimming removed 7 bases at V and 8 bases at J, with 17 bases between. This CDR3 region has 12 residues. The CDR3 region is CSARGSTGEAFF. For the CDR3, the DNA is TGCAGCGCTAGGGGGAGCACAGGAGAAGCTTTCTTT. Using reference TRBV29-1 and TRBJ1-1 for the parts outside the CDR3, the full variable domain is SAVISQKPSRDICQRGTSLTIQCQVDSQVTMMFWYRQQPGQSLTLIATANQGSEATYESGFVIDKFPISRPNLTFSTLTVSNMSPEDSSIYLCSARGSTGEAFFGQGTRLTVV.

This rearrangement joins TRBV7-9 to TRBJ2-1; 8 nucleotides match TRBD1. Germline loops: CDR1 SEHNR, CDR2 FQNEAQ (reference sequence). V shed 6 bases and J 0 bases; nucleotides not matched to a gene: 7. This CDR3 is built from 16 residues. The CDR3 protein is CASSDTDRGSYNEQFF. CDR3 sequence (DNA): TGTGCCAGCAGTGATACTGACAGGGGCTCCTACAATGAGCAGTTCTTC.